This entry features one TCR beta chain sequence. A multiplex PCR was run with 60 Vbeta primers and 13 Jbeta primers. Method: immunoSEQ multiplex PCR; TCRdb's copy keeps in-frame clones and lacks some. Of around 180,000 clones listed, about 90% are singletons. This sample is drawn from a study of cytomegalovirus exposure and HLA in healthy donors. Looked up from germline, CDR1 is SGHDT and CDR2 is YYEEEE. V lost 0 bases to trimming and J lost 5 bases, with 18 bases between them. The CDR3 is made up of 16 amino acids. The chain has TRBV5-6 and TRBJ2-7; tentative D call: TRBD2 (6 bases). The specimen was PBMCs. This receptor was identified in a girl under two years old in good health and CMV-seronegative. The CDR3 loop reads CASSLVGETSADEQYF. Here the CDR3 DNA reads TGTGCCAGCAGCTTGGTCGGTGAGACTAGTGCCGACGAGCAGTACTTC. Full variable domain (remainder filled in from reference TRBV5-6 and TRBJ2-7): DAGVTQSPTHLIKTRGQQVTLRCSPKSGHDTVSWYQQALGQGPQFIFQYYEEEERQRGNFPDRFSGHQFPNYSSELNVNALLLGDSALYLCASSLVGETSADEQYFGPGTRLTVT.